This passage covers 11 T cell receptor beta chains from one sample sequenced in a study of Ad26.COV2.S vaccination and SARS-CoV-2 variants. TCRdb's table, derived via immunoSEQ multiplex PCR, lists solely in-frame clones and lacks some. The sample has some 350,000 clones, about 91% seen once. The sample in question was peripheral blood, obtained after recovery from COVID-19. These receptors all come from a human donor who had recovered from COVID-19.

This clone was observed once. The rearrangement joins TRBV12-1 to TRBJ1-1. TRBV12-1 is a pseudogene. The length of the CDR3 is 14 residues. The CDR3 here is CASSFARENTEAFF. The DNA of the CDR3 is TGTGCCAGCAGCTTTGCAAGAGAAAACACTGAAGCTTTCTTT.

This rearrangement joins TRBV2 to TRBJ2-5; D unclear. Germline CDR1 and CDR2: SNHLY and FYNNEI. V was cut by 8 bases and J by 5 bases, with 12 bases left in between. The CDR3 loop spans 12 amino acids. CDR3 in amino acids: CASFGPPETQYF. The CDR3 DNA reads TGTGCCAGCTTCGGGCCGCCCGAGACCCAGTACTTC.

CDR3 loop: CASSSMNTEAFF. The CDR3 DNA is TGTGCCAGTTCATCCATGAACACTGAAGCTTTCTTT. V usage is TRBV6-6 and J usage is TRBJ1-1; D gene ambiguous. The V end lost 9 bases, the J end lost 0 bases, and 8 bases lay between the germline ends. Per germline, CDR1 MNHNY and CDR2 SVGAGI (reference sequence). This CDR3 has 12 amino acids.

The chain combines TRBV6-6 with TRBJ1-5; TRBD1 aligns across 10 bases. The length of the CDR3 is 16 residues. J lost 4 bases, V lost 2 bases, and 5 bases had no gene match. From germline, CDR1 is MNHNY and CDR2 SVGAGI (reference sequence). The CDR3 loop is CASSYGTGERNQPQHF. The DNA of the CDR3 is TGTGCCAGCAGTTACGGGACAGGGGAGAGGAATCAGCCCCAGCATTTT.

The V call is TRBV27, the J call TRBJ1-1; D may be TRBD1 (5 bases). CDR1 is MNHEY, CDR2 SMNVEV, per germline (reference sequence). V shed 2 bases and J shed 7 bases, with 20 bases lying between them. There are 16 residues in the CDR3. As DNA, the CDR3 is TGTGCCAGCAGTTTAATCTCGGAGCCGATTCAGGGTGAAGCTTTCTTT. Its protein is CASSLISEPIQGEAFF.

This chain uses TRBV5-1 with TRBJ1-2; D unresolved. Trimming stripped 3 bases from V and 5 bases from J, with 11 bases between. The CDR3 runs 13 residues. Germline V gene data show CDR1 as SGHRS and CDR2 as YFSETQ. CDR3 nucleotide sequence: TGCGCCAGCAGCTCATCAAGCGGATATGGCTACACCTTC. It is translated as CASSSSSGYGYTF.

V is TRBV27 and J is TRBJ2-7; D is possibly TRBD1 or TRBD2 (5 bases each). Germline-derived CDR1 and CDR2 are MNHEY and SMNVEV (reference sequence). The CDR3 loop spans 15 amino acids. V lost 3 bases to trimming and J lost 3 bases, with 15 bases between them. The CDR3 coding sequence is TGTGCCAGCAGTTTCTTGGGGGTAAAGGACTACGAGCAGTACTTC. Amino acid sequence: CASSFLGVKDYEQYF.

This clone has a handful of counts. The chain recombines TRBV10-3 with TRBJ1-6, with 7 bases lining up with TRBD1. Losses at the gene ends were 3 bases for V and 4 bases for J; bases not matched to a gene: 6. Germline lookup yields CDR1 ENHRY and CDR2 SYGVKD. This CDR3 is 16 amino acids long. CDR3 sequence reads: CAISEGTVSYNSPLHF. The DNA of the CDR3 is TGTGCCATCAGTGAAGGGACAGTAAGTTATAATTCACCCCTCCACTTT.

The V gene is TRBV4-1, the J gene TRBJ1-1, with 8 bases lining up with TRBD1. The CDR3 consists of 16 residues. Per germline, CDR1 MGHRA and CDR2 YSYEKL. V shed 3 bases, J shed 1 base, and the junction held 7 bases outside the gene matches. The CDR3 spells CASSQLSGTGNTEAFF. The DNA for the CDR3 is TGCGCCAGCAGCCAGCTGAGCGGGACAGGGAACACTGAAGCTTTCTTT.

This sequence joins TRBV9 and TRBJ2-2; perhaps TRBD2 as D (5 bases). The CDR3 contains 14 residues. V was pared by 3 bases and J by 5 bases, with 11 bases between. Germline assignment: CDR1 SGDLS and CDR2 YYNGEE. CDR3 loop: CASSADLATGELFF. The CDR3 nucleotides are TGTGCCAGCAGCGCTGACCTAGCAACCGGGGAGCTGTTTTTT.

V and J are TRBV24-1 and TRBJ1-2, with TRBD1 as a possible D gene (5 bases). CDR3 length: 12 residues. The germline V and J ends were trimmed by 0 bases and 8 bases, with 6 bases remaining between them. The germline V gene encodes CDR1 KGHDR and CDR2 SFDVKD. In DNA form, the CDR3 reads TGTGCCACCAGTGATTTGCAGGGAGGCTACACCTTC. It is translated as CATSDLQGGYTF.